Reported below is one TCR beta chain. CDR1 and CDR2 from the germline V gene are SGDLS and YYNGEE. This CDR3 region has 15 residues. V lost 0 bases, J lost 4 bases, and 10 bases lay in between. This specimen comes from a study of T cell repertoires in cytomegalovirus infection. TCRdb re-called the reads with MiXCR, one entry per CDR3 protein. The sample lists approximately 500,000 distinct CDR3 sequences; more than 15% were seen once. The TCR comes from a human donor in good health (CMV status not recorded). Some clones in this sample may be carry-over from other donors' samples. Sequenced input: CD8+ T cells from PBMCs. V is TRBV9 and J is TRBJ2-2; no firm D call. This CDR3 is CASSVADPPTGELFF. CDR3 in DNA: TGTGCCAGCAGCGTAGCGGACCCGCCCACCGGGGAGCTGTTTTTT.